A selection of T cell receptor beta chains follows, all from one sample in a study of T cell responses to AZD1222 COVID-19 vaccine. Only in-frame clones appear in the TCRdb table, and some are missing; sequencing was by immunoSEQ multiplex PCR. This sample yields approximately 190,000 clones, of which about 87% are seen a single time; 2.5% to 3% belongs to the top ten. The sequenced sample was peripheral blood, obtained on day 0 of MenACWY control vaccination. The receptors come from an adult in good health. CDR3s include the opening cysteine and the closing phenylalanine or tryptophan. Fields, in order: V gene, D gene, clone size, J gene, CDR3 protein, CDR3 DNA. The D gene is left open where the match is weak. Not all rows give a size; the values are once, few, many and, for expanded clones, a class.

TRBV29-1	TRBD2	.	TRBJ2-3	CSVEGAGRTDTQYF	TGCAGCGTTGAGGGAGCGGGGCGCACAGATACGCAGTATTTT
TRBV28	.	.	TRBJ2-7	CASSLPQLHEQYF	TGTGCCAGCAGTTTACCGCAGCTTCACGAGCAGTACTTC
TRBV9	.	once	TRBJ2-7	CASSVASSSYEQYF	TGTGCCAGCAGCGTAGCGTCCAGTTCCTACGAGCAGTACTTC
TRBV6-1	.	.	TRBJ2-7	CASSESGRDYEQYF	TGTGCCAGCAGTGAGTCAGGGCGCGACTACGAGCAGTACTTC
TRBV6-6	TRBD2	.	TRBJ2-1	CASSYSGLAYNEQFF	TGTGCCAGCAGTTACTCTGGACTAGCCTACAATGAGCAGTTCTTC
TRBV7-8	.	.	TRBJ1-1	CASSMPTGAATEAFF	TGTGCCAGCAGCATGCCGACTGGGGCGGCCACTGAAGCTTTCTTT
TRBV29-1	.	.	TRBJ1-5	CSVTFQGPNQPQHF	TGCAGCGTGACCTTTCAGGGACCAAATCAGCCCCAGCATTTT
TRBV19	.	.	TRBJ1-1	CASSMGGGTEAFF	TGTGCCAGTAGTATGGGGGGGGGCACTGAAGCTTTCTTT
TRBV7-9	.	.	TRBJ2-1	CASSPRLDQEQFF	TGTGCCAGCAGCCCCAGACTAGACCAGGAGCAGTTCTTC
TRBV20-1	TRBD2	.	TRBJ2-3	CSASLRGAIDTQYF	TGCAGTGCTAGTCTGCGGGGGGCCATAGATACGCAGTATTTT
TRBV13	TRBD2	.	TRBJ2-1	CASSSLGLAGGGANEQFF	TGTGCCAGCAGCTCTCTGGGACTAGCGGGAGGTGGGGCCAATGAGCAGTTCTTC
TRBV5-1	.	.	TRBJ2-7	CASSFSYEQYF	TGCGCCAGCAGCTTCTCCTACGAGCAGTACTTC
TRBV6-4	TRBD1	.	TRBJ2-1	CASSDSPGQGPNEQFF	TGTGCCAGCAGTGACTCCCCGGGACAGGGGCCCAATGAGCAGTTCTTC
TRBV29-1	.	.	TRBJ1-1	CSVRVTEVEAFF	TGCAGCGTTCGGGTTACAGAGGTCGAAGCTTTCTTT
TRBV4-2	.	.	TRBJ1-2	CASSQSIGVFGYTF	TGTGCCAGCAGCCAATCAATAGGGGTTTTTGGCTACACCTTC
TRBV5-1	TRBD1	once	TRBJ2-5	CASSYLGQVETQYF	TGCGCCAGCAGCTACCTAGGACAGGTTGAGACCCAGTACTTC
TRBV9	TRBD1	.	TRBJ1-1	CASSVVAGQGAPEAFF	TGTGCCAGCAGCGTAGTAGCGGGACAGGGGGCACCTGAAGCTTTCTTT
TRBV27	TRBD2	.	TRBJ2-1	CASRRSSGRMEFF	TGTGCCAGCAGGCGTTCTAGCGGGAGAATGGAGTTCTTC
TRBV5-1	.	.	TRBJ2-3	CASSPGTASTDTQYF	TGCGCCAGCAGCCCGGGGACGGCGAGCACAGATACGCAGTATTTT
TRBV5-4	.	few	TRBJ1-2	CASSPTGYGYTF	TGTGCCAGCAGCCCGACGGGCTATGGCTACACCTTC
TRBV6-5	.	.	TRBJ2-7	CASSLTQGIYEQYF	TGTGCCAGCAGTCTGACTCAGGGGATCTACGAGCAGTACTTC
TRBV28	.	.	TRBJ2-5	CASSFPGRETQYF	TGTGCCAGCAGTTTCCCGGGGAGAGAGACCCAGTACTTC
TRBV3-1/TRBV3-2	.	.	TRBJ1-2	CASSLPGPTAYGYTF	TGTGCCAGCAGCCTTCCGGGACCGACCGCCTATGGCTACACCTTC
TRBV30	.	.	TRBJ2-1	CAWTTIFYNEQFF	TGTGCCTGGACCACGATCTTCTACAATGAGCAGTTCTTC
TRBV9	.	.	TRBJ2-5	CASSVTEQGTETQYF	TGTGCCAGCAGCGTTACGGAGCAGGGTACGGAGACCCAGTACTTC
TRBV6-2/TRBV6-3	TRBD2	.	TRBJ2-5	CASSYRLAGARGTQYF	TGTGCCAGCAGTTACCGACTAGCGGGTGCTCGGGGGACCCAGTACTTC
TRBV28	.	.	TRBJ2-6	CASIQGGVPPGANVLTF	TGTGCCAGCATCCAAGGGGGGGTCCCACCTGGGGCCAACGTCCTGACTTTC
TRBV5-1	.	once	TRBJ1-6	CASSLDRTASPLHF	TGCGCCAGCAGCTTGGACAGAACGGCAAGTCCCCTCCACTTT
TRBV6-2/TRBV6-3	.	.	TRBJ2-7	CASSAPQGLRYF	TGTGCCAGCAGTGCGCCTCAGGGTCTTCGGTACTTC
TRBV6-5	.	few	TRBJ2-2	CASKLGGSGELFF	TGTGCCAGCAAGTTGGGGGGTTCCGGGGAGCTGTTTTTT
TRBV13	TRBD2	.	TRBJ2-7	CASSSYPWGTSGGASYEQYF	TGTGCCAGCAGCTCATACCCATGGGGTACTAGCGGGGGAGCTTCCTACGAGCAGTACTTC
TRBV30	TRBD1	.	TRBJ1-2	CAWSAGTAYGYTF	TGTGCCTGGAGTGCCGGGACAGCATATGGCTACACCTTC
TRBV5-6	.	.	TRBJ2-7	CASSLWGTAGSSYEQYF	TGTGCCAGCAGCTTGTGGGGGACCGCGGGGAGTTCCTACGAGCAGTACTTC
TRBV30	TRBD1	.	TRBJ1-6	CAWSDNRGESSPLHF	TGTGCCTGGAGCGATAACAGGGGAGAGAGCTCACCCCTCCACTTT
TRBV5-6	TRBD2	.	TRBJ2-3	CASSWYVGGGTDTQYF	TGTGCCAGCAGCTGGTACGTCGGGGGGGGCACAGATACGCAGTATTTT
TRBV19	.	once	TRBJ1-1	CASRPRDTVLEAFF	TGTGCCAGTAGACCCCGAGACACTGTACTTGAAGCTTTCTTT
TRBV12-3/TRBV12-4	.	.	TRBJ2-2	CASTLGAGELFF	TGTGCCAGCACTCTAGGGGCCGGGGAGCTGTTTTTT
TRBV10-2	TRBD2	.	TRBJ2-7	CASSSSLAGHYEQYF	TGCGCCAGCAGTTCCTCGCTAGCGGGGCACTACGAGCAGTACTTC
TRBV27	.	.	TRBJ2-5	CASSLMETQYF	TGTGCCAGCAGTTTAATGGAGACCCAGTACTTC
TRBV1	.	.	TRBJ2-5	CTSSQRETSGHQETQYF	TGCACCAGCAGCCAGAGAGAGACTAGCGGGCACCAAGAGACCCAGTACTTC
TRBV12-3/TRBV12-4	.	.	TRBJ2-2	CASILLANGELFF	TGTGCCAGCATTCTACTAGCAAACGGGGAGCTGTTTTTT
TRBV18	TRBD1	.	TRBJ2-7	CASSPRGQGLYEQYF	TGTGCCAGCTCACCACGAGGACAGGGACTCTACGAGCAGTACTTC
TRBV27	TRBD1	.	TRBJ1-2	CASSWTGDDGYTF	TGTGCCAGCAGCTGGACAGGGGATGATGGCTACACCTTC
TRBV15	.	once	TRBJ2-1	CATTVSRSYNEQFF	TGTGCCACCACGGTCTCCCGCTCCTACAATGAGCAGTTCTTC
TRBV9	TRBD1	.	TRBJ2-5	CASSVGPDRVQETQYF	TGTGCCAGCAGCGTAGGTCCGGACAGGGTCCAAGAGACCCAGTACTTC
TRBV7-6	.	.	TRBJ2-7	CASSPNLNYEQYF	TGTGCCAGCAGCCCGAACCTTAACTACGAGCAGTACTTC
TRBV19	.	few	TRBJ1-2	CASSPRVGYYGYTF	TGTGCCAGTAGCCCCCGGGTTGGTTATTATGGCTACACCTTC
TRBV4-1	.	.	TRBJ1-2	CASSQDRVEGRRYGYTF	TGCGCCAGCAGCCAAGATCGGGTTGAGGGCCGCAGATATGGCTACACCTTC
TRBV6-7	.	.	TRBJ2-5	CASSHSDPQYF	TGTGCCAGCAGCCATTCGGACCCCCAGTACTTC
TRBV11-3	.	.	TRBJ1-1	CASSLSAGNEAFF	TGTGCCAGCAGCTTAAGCGCCGGGAATGAAGCTTTCTTT
TRBV28	.	.	TRBJ1-3	CASTSPGYSGNTIYF	TGTGCCAGCACCTCACCGGGGTACTCTGGAAACACCATATATTTT
TRBV11-2	.	.	TRBJ2-7	CASSLDPRNSYEQYF	TGTGCCAGCAGCTTAGACCCGAGAAACTCCTACGAGCAGTACTTC
TRBV28	.	once	TRBJ2-3	CASSHKSWQGSDTQYF	TGTGCCAGCAGTCACAAGTCGTGGCAGGGGTCAGATACACAGTATTTT
TRBV6-1	.	.	TRBJ2-5	CASSEGFAQETQYF	TGTGCCAGCAGTGAAGGGTTCGCCCAAGAGACCCAGTACTTC
TRBV15	TRBD1	once	TRBJ1-4	CATSRDGTGPEKLFF	TGTGCCACCAGCAGAGATGGGACAGGGCCTGAAAAACTGTTTTTT
TRBV7-9	.	.	TRBJ2-5	CASSLGQTQETQYF	TGTGCCAGCAGCTTAGGACAGACTCAAGAGACCCAGTACTTC
TRBV6-5	TRBD2	.	TRBJ2-1	CASSTSGTTNNEQFF	TGTGCTAGCAGCACTAGCGGGACGACGAACAATGAGCAGTTCTTC
TRBV28	.	.	TRBJ2-7	CASSRTGPLHYEQYF	TGTGCCAGCAGTAGAACAGGGCCACTTCACTACGAGCAGTACTTC
TRBV6-5	.	.	TRBJ1-1	CASSIRPGLHTEAFF	TGTGCCAGCAGTATACGACCCGGGCTACACACTGAAGCTTTCTTT
TRBV28	TRBD1	once	TRBJ2-6	CASSNPEDRGLSGANVLTF	TGTGCCAGCAGTAACCCCGAGGACAGGGGTCTCTCTGGGGCCAACGTCCTGACTTTC